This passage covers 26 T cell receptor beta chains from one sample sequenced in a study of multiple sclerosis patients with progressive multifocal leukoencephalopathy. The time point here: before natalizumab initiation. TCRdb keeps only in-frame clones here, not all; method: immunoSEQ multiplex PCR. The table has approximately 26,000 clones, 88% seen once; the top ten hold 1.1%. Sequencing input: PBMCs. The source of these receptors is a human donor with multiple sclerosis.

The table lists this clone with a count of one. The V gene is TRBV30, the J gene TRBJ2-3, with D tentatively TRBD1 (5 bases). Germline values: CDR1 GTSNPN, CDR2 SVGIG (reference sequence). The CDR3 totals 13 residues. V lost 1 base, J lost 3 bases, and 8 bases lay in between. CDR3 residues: CAWSAGNTDTQYF. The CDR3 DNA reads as TGTGCCTGGAGTGCAGGGAATACAGATACGCAGTATTTT.

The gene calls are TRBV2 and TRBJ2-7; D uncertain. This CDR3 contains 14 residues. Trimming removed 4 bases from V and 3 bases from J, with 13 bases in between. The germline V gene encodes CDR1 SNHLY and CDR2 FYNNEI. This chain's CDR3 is CASSAEVGNYEQYF. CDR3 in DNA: TGTGCCAGCAGTGCCGAGGTGGGGAACTACGAGCAGTACTTC.

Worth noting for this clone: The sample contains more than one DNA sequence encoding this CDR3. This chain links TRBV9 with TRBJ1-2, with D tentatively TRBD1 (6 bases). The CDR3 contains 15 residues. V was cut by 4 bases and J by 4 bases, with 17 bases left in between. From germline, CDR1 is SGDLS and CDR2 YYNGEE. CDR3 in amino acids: CASSQEAGGPYGYTF. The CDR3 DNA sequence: TGTGCCAGCAGCCAGGAGGCGGGGGGGCCCTATGGCTACACCTTC.

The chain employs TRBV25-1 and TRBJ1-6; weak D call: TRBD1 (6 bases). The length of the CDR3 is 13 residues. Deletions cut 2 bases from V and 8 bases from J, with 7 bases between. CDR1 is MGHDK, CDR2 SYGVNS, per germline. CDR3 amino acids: CASSENRDSPLHF. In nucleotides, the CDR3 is TGTGCCAGCAGTGAAAACAGGGATTCACCCCTCCACTTT.

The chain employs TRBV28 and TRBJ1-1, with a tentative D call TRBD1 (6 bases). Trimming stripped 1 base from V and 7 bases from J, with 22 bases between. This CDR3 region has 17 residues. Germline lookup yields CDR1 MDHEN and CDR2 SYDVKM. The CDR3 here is CASSLFGQARGSIEAFF. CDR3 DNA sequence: TGTGCCAGCAGTTTATTTGGGCAGGCCAGGGGTTCAATTGAAGCTTTCTTT. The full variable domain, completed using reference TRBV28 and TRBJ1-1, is DVKVTQSSRYLVKRTGEKVFLECVQDMDHENMFWYRQDPGLGLRLIYFSYDVKMKEKGDIPEGYSVSREKKERFSLILESASTNQTSMYLCASSLFGQARGSIEAFFGQGTRLTVV.

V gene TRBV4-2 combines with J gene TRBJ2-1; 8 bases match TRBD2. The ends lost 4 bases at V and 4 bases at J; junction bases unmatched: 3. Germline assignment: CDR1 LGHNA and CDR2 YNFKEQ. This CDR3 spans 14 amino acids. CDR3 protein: CASSPGGPYNEQFF. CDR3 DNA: TGTGCCAGCAGCCCGGGGGGGCCATACAATGAGCAGTTCTTC.

CDR3 in amino acids: CASSLEAGNSYEQYF. CDR3 coding DNA: TGTGCCAGCAGCTTAGAAGCCGGAAACTCCTACGAGCAGTACTTC. J is TRBJ2-7 and V is TRBV7-6; D call uncertain. The CDR3 loop spans 15 amino acids. The V gene lost 1 base and the J gene lost 0 bases, with 10 bases spanning the gap. Germline CDR1 is SGHVS and CDR2 is FNYEAQ.

This chain's CDR3 is CASSIGSKGRNTIYF. The DNA for the CDR3 is TGTGCCAGTAGTATCGGCTCGAAAGGGAGAAACACCATATATTTT. The V and J genes are TRBV19 and TRBJ1-3; D gene ambiguous. The V and J ends lost 3 bases and 5 bases respectively, with 14 bases between them. From germline, CDR1 is LNHDA and CDR2 SQIVND (reference sequence). CDR3 length equals 15 residues.

CDR3 loop: CASSQGGTGGQETQYF. CDR3 nucleotide sequence: TGTGCCAGCAGCCAAGGGGGTACGGGGGGGCAGGAGACCCAGTACTTC. V and J are TRBV4-2 and TRBJ2-5; the match to TRBD2 covers 8 bases. Germline CDR1 and CDR2: LGHNA and YNFKEQ. The V gene end was trimmed by 1 base and the J gene end by 5 bases; junction bases not matched to a gene: 9. The CDR3 runs 16 residues.

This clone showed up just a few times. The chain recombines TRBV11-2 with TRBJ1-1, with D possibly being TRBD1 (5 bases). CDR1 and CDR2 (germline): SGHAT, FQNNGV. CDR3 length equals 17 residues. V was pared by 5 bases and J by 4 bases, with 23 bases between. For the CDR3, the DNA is TGTGCCAGCAGCGACCCAGGGAGGAGGGTCGGGAGCACTGAAGCTTTCTTT. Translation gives CASSDPGRRVGSTEAFF.

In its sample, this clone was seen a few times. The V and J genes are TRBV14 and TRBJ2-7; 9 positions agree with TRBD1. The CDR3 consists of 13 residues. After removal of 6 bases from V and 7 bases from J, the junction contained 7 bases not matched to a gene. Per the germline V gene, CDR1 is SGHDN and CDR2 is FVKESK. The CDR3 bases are TGTGCCAGCAGGCAACAGGGGGCCCAGGAGCAGTACTTC. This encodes CASRQQGAQEQYF. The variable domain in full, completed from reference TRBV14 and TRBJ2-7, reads EAGVTQFPSHSVIEKGQTVTLRCDPISGHDNLYWYRRVMGKEIKFLLHFVKESKQDESGMPNNRFLAERTGGTYSTLKVQPAELEDSGVYFCASRQQGAQEQYFGPGTRLTVT.

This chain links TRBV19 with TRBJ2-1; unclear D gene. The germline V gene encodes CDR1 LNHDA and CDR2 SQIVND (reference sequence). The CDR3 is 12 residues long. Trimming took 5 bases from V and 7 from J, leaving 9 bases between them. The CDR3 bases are TGTGCCAGTAGTGGCGCCAGGAATGAGCAGTTCTTC. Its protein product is CASSGARNEQFF.

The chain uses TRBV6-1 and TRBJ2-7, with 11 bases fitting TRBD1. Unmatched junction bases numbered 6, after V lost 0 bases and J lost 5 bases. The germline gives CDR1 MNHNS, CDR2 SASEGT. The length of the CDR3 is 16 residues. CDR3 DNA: TGTGCCAGCAGTGAAGCCTTAGGGACAGGGGGGAACGAGCAGTACTTC. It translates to CASSEALGTGGNEQYF.

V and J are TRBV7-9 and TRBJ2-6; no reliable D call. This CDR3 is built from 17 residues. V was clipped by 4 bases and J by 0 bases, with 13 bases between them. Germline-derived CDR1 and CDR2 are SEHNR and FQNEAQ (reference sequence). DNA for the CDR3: TGTGCCAGCAGCTCAGAAGAGTTAATCTCTGGGGCCAACGTCCTGACTTTC. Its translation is CASSSEELISGANVLTF.

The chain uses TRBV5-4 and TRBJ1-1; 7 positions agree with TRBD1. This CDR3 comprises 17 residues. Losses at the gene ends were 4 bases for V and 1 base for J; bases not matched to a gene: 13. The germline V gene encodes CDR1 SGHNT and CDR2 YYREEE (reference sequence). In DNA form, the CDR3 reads TGTGCCAGCAGCCCCGACAGGGTCACCCGAGCGAACACTGAAGCTTTCTTT. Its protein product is CASSPDRVTRANTEAFF. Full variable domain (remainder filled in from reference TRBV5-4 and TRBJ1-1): ETGVTQSPTHLIKTRGQQVTLRCSSQSGHNTVSWYQQALGQGPQFIFQYYREEENGRGNFPPRFSGLQFPNYSSELNVNALELDDSALYLCASSPDRVTRANTEAFFGQGTRLTVV.

The CDR3 DNA follows: TGTGCCAGCAGCTTAGCGGCCTGGGGGGACGCCGGCTTCACAGATACGCAGTATTTT. Amino acids: CASSLAAWGDAGFTDTQYF. V is TRBV7-9 and J is TRBJ2-3, with a possible D match to TRBD2 (6 bases). This CDR3 contains 19 residues. CDR1 and CDR2 from the germline V gene are SEHNR and FQNEAQ (reference sequence). Trimming cost V 0 bases and J 2 bases, with 21 bases left between them.

This CDR3 is CASSLSASAEPAKNIQYF. The CDR3 nucleotides read TGTGCCAGCAGCCTATCCGCCTCCGCGGAGCCGGCCAAAAACATTCAGTACTTC. This chain links TRBV7-8 with TRBJ2-4; D call uncertain. The CDR3 covers 18 residues. Deletions cut 5 bases from V and 1 base from J, with 21 bases between. Germline V lookup: CDR1 SGHVS, CDR2 FQNEAQ.

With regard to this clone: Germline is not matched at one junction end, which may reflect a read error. The CDR3 DNA is TGCGCCAGCAGCCAAGAAGACGGGGTTTCAGCCCACTTC. Protein product: CASSQEDGVSAHF. The chain combines TRBV4-1 with TRBJ1-2; D unresolved. The germline gives CDR1 MGHRA, CDR2 YSYEKL. The CDR3 extends over 13 amino acids.

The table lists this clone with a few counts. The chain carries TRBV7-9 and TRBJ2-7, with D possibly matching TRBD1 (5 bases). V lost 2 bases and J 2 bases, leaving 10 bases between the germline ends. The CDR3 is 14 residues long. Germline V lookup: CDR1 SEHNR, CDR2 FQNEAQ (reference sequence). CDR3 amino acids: CASSLSGPAYEQYF. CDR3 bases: TGTGCCAGCAGCTTATCAGGGCCTGCCTACGAGCAGTACTTC.

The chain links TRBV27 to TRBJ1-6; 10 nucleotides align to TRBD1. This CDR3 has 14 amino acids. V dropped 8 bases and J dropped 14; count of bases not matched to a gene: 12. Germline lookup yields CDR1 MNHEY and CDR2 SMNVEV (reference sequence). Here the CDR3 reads CASGPRDRGLALHF. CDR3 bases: TGTGCCAGCGGCCCCCGGGACAGGGGATTAGCCCTCCACTTT.

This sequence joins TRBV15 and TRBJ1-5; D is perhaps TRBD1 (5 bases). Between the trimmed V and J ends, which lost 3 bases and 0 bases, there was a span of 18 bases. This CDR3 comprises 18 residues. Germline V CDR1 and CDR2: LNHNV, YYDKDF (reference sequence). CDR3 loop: CATSSPVKAGYSNQPQHF. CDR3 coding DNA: TGTGCCACCAGCAGTCCCGTTAAGGCAGGGTATAGCAATCAGCCCCAGCATTTT.

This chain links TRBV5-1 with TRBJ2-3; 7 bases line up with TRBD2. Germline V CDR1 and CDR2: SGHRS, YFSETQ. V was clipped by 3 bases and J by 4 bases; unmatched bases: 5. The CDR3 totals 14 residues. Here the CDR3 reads CASSSQTSSDTQYF. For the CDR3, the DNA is TGCGCCAGCAGCTCCCAGACTAGCTCAGATACGCAGTATTTT.

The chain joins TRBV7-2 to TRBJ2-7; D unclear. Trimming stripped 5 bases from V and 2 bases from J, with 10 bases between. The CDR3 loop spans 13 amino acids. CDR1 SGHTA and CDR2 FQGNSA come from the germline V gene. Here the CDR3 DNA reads TGTGCCAGCAGCCCTAATTGGGCCTACGAGCAGTACTTC. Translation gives CASSPNWAYEQYF. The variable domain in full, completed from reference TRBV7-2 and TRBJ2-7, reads GAGVSQSPSNKVTEKGKDVELRCDPISGHTALYWYRQSLGQGLEFLIYFQGNSAPDKSGLPSDRFSAERTGGSVSTLTIQRTQQEDSAVYLCASSPNWAYEQYFGPGTRLTVT.

CDR3 DNA: TGTGCCAGCAGTCAACAGGGTTCCCAAGAGACCCAGTACTTC. Protein product: CASSQQGSQETQYF. This rearrangement joins TRBV2 to TRBJ2-5; possible D gene TRBD1, 6 bases. The germline V gene has CDR1 SNHLY and CDR2 FYNNEI. This CDR3 spans 14 amino acids. V lost 5 bases, J lost 1 base, and 11 bases lay in between.

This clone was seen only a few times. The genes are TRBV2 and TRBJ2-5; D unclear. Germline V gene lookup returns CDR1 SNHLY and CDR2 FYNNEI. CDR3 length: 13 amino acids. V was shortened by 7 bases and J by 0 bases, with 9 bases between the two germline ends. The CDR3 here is CASNRPNQETQYF. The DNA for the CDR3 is TGTGCCAGCAACAGACCTAACCAAGAGACCCAGTACTTC.

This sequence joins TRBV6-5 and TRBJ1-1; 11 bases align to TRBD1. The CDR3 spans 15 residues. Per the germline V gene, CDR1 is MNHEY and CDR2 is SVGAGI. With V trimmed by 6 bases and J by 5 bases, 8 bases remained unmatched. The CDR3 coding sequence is TGTGCCAGCAGCGGACAGGGGGCTTTCTTGACTGAAGCTTTCTTT. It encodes CASSGQGAFLTEAFF.